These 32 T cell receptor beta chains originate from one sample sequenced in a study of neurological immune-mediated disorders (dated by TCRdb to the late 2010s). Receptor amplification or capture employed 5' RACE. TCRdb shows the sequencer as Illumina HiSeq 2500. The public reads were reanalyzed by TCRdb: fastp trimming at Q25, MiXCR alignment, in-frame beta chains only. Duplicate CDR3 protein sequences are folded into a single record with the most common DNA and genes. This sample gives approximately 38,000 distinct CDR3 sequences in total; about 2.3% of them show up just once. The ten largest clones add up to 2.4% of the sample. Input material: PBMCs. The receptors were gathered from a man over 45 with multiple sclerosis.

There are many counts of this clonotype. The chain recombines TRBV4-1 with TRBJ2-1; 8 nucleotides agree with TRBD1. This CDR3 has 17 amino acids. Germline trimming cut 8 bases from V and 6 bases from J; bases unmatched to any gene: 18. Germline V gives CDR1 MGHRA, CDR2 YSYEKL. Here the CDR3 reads CASAQSVGRGLSNEQFF. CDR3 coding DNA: TGCGCCAGCGCCCAGAGTGTCGGCAGGGGGCTTTCCAATGAGCAGTTCTTC.

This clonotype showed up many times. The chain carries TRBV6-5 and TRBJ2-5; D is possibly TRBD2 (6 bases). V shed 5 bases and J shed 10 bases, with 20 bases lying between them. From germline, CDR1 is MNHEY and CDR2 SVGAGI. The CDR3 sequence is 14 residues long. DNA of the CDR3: TGTGCCAGCAGTCTTGAAAGCGGGCTAAGGGGCCAGTACTTC. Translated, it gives CASSLESGLRGQYF.

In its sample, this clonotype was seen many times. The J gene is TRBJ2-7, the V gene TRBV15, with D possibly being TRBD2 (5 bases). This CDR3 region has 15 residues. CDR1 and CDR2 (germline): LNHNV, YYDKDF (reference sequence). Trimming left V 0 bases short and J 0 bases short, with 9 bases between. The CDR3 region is CATSRESAGSYEQYF. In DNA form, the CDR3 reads TGTGCCACCAGCAGAGAAAGCGCGGGCTCCTACGAGCAGTACTTC. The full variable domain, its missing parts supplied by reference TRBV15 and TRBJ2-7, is DAMVIQNPRYQVTQFGKPVTLSCSQTLNHNVMYWYQQKSSQAPKLLFHYYDKDFNNEADTPDNFQSRRPNTSFCFLDIRSPGLGDTAMYLCATSRESAGSYEQYFGPGTRLTVT.

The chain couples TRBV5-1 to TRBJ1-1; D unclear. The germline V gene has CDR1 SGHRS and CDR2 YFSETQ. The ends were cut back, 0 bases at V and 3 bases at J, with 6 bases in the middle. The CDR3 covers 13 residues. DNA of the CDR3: TGCGCCAGCAGCTTGGGGGTAGACACTGAAGCTTTCTTT. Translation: CASSLGVDTEAFF.

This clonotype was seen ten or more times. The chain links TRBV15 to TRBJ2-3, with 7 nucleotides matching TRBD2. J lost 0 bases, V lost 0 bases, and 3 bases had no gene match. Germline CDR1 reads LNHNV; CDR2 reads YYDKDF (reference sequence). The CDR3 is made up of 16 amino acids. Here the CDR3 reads CATSREGGDSTDTQYF. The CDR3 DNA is TGTGCCACCAGCAGAGAGGGGGGGGACAGCACAGATACGCAGTATTTT.

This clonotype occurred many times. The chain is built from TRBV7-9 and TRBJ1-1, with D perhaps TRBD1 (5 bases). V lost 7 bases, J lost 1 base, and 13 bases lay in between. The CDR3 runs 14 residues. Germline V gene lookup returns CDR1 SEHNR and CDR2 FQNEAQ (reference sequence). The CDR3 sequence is CASTKGLSNTEAFF. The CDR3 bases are TGTGCCAGCACCAAGGGACTCTCGAACACTGAAGCTTTCTTT.

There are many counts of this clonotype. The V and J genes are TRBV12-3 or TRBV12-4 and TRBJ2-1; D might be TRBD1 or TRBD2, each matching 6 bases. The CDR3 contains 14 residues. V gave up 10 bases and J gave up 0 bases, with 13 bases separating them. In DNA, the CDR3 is TGTGCCACCGAGGGGGACTTCTCCTACAATGAGCAGTTCTTC. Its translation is CATEGDFSYNEQFF.

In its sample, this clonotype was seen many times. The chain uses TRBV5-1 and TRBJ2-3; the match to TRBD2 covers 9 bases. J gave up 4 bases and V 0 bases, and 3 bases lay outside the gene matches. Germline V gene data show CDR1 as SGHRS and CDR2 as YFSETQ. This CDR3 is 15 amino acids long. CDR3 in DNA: TGCGCCAGCAGCTTGGTAGCGGGGGAGGCAGATACGCAGTATTTT. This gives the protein CASSLVAGEADTQYF. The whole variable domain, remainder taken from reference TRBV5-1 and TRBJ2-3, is KAGVTQTPRYLIKTRGQQVTLSCSPISGHRSVSWYQQTPGQGLQFLFEYFSETQRNKGNFPGRFSGRQFSNSRSEMNVSTLELGDSALYLCASSLVAGEADTQYFGPGTRLTVL.

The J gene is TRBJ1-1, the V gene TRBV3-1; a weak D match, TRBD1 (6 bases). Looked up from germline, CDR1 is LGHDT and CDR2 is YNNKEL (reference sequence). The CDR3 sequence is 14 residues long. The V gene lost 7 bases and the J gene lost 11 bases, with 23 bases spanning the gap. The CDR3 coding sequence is TGTGCCAGCATGAAAGAGGGGGGCAGCCAGGTCGCTTTCTTT. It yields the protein CASMKEGGSQVAFF.

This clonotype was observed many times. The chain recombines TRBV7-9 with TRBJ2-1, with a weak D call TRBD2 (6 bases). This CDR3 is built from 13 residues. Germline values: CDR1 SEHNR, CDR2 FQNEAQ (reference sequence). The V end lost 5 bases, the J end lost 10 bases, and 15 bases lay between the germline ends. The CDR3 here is CASSPPLLAEQFF. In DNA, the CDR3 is TGTGCCAGCAGCCCCCCTTTACTAGCCGAGCAGTTCTTC.

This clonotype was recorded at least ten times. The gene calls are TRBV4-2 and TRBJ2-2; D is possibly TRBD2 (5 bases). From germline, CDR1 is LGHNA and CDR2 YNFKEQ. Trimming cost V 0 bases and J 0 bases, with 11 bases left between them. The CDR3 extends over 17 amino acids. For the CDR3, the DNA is TGTGCCAGCAGCCAAGAGCTGAGCGGTCCGAACACCGGGGAGCTGTTTTTT. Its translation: CASSQELSGPNTGELFF.

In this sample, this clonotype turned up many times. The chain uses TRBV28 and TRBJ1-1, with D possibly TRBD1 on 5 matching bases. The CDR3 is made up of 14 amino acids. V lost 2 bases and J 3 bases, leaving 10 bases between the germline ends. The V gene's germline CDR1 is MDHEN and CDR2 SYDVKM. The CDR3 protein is CASSLIRVDTEAFF. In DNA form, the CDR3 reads TGTGCCAGCAGTTTAATCAGGGTTGACACTGAAGCTTTCTTT.

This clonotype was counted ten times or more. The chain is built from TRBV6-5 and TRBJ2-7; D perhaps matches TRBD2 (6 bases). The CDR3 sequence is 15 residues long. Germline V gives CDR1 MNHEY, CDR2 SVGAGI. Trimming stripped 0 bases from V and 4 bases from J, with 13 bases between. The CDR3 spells CASSYSVGGGYEQYF. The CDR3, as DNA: TGTGCCAGCAGTTACTCTGTGGGGGGTGGATACGAGCAGTACTTC.

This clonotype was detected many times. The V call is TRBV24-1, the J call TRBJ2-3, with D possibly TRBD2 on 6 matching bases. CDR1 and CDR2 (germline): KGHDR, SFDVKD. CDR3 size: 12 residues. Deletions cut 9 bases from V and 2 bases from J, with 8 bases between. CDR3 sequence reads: CATGGFTDTQYF. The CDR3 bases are TGTGCCACCGGGGGGTTCACAGATACGCAGTATTTT.

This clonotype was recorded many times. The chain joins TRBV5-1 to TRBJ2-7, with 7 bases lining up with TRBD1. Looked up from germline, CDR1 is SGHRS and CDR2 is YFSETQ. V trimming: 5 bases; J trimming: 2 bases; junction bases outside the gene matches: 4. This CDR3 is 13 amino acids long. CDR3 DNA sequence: TGCGCCAGCAGGTCCGGGACAGCCTACGAGCAGTACTTC. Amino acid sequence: CASRSGTAYEQYF.

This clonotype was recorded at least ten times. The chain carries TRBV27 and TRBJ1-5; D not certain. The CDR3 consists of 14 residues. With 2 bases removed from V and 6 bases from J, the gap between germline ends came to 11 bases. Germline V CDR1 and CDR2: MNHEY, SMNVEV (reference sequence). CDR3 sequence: CASSLVGIGQPQHF. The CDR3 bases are TGTGCCAGCAGTTTAGTAGGAATCGGTCAGCCCCAGCATTTT.

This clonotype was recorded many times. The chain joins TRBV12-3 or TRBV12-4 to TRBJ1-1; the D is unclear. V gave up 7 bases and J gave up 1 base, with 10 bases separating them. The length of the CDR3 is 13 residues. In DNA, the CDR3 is TGTGCCAGCACAAATCCACCGAACACTGAAGCTTTCTTT. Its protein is CASTNPPNTEAFF.

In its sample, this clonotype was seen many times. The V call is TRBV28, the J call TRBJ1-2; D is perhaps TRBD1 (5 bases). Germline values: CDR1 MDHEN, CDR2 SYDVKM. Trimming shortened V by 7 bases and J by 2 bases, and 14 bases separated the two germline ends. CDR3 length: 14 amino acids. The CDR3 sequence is CASTRGWANYGYTF. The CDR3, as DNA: TGTGCCAGCACCCGGGGCTGGGCGAACTATGGCTACACCTTC.

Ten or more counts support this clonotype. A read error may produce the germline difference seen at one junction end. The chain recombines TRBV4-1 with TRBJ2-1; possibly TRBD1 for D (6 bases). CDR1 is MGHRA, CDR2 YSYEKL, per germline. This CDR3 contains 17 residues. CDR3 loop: CASSQELRGFSNNEQFF. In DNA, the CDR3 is TGCGCCAGCAGCCAAGAACTCAGGGGATTCTCCAACAATGAGCAGTTCTTC.

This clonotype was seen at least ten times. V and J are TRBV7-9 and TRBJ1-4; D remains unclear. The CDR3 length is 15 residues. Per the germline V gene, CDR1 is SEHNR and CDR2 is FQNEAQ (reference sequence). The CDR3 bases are TGTGCTGTGCCCTCTCGGAGGATGCTTAATGAAAAACTGTTTTTT. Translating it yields CAVPSRRMLNEKLFF.

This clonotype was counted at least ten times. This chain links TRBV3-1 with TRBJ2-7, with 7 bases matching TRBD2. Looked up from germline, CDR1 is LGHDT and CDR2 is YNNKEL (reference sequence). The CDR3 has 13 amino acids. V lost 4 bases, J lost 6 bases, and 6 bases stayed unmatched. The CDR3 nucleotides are TGTGCCAGCAGCCCTACTAGCGTGGGCGAGCAGTACTTC. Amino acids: CASSPTSVGEQYF.

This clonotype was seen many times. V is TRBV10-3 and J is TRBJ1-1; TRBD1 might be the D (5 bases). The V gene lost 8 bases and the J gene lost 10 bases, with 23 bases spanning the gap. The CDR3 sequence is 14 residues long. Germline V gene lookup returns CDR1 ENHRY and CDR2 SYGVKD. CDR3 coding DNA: TGTGCCATCGGGGGTACAGGCTACGGGGAGGGAGCTTTCTTT. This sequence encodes CAIGGTGYGEGAFF.

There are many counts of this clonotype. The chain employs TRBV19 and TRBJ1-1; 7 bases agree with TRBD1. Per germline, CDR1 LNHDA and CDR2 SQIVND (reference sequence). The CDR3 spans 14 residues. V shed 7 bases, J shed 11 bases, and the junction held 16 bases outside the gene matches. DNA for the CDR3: TGTGCCAGTAATTTAGGGACAGTAGTTACGGAGGCTTTCTTT. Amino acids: CASNLGTVVTEAFF.

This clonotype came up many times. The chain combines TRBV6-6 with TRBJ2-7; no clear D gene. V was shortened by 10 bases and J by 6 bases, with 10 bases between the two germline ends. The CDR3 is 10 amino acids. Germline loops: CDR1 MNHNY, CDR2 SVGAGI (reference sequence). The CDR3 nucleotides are TGTGCCACCCTATGGGGCGAGCAGTACTTC. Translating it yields CATLWGEQYF.

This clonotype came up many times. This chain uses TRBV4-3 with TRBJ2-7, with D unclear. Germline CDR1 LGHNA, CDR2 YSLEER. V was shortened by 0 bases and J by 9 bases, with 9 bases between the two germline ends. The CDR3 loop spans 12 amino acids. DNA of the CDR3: TGCGCCAGCAGCCAAGAGGGGTCCGGGCAGTACTTC. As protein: CASSQEGSGQYF.

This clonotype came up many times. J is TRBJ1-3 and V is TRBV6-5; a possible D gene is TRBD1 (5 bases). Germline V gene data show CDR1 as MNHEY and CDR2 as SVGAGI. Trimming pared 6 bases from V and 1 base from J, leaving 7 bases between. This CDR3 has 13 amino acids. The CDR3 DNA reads TGTGCCAGCAGGGCAGGGTCTGGAAACACCATATATTTT. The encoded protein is CASRAGSGNTIYF.

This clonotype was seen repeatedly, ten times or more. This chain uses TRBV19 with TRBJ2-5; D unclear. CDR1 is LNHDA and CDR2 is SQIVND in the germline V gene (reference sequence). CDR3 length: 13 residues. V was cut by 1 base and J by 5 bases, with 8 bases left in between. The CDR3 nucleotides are TGTGCCAGTAGTATAGCCATTCCCGAGACCCAGTACTTC. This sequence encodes CASSIAIPETQYF.

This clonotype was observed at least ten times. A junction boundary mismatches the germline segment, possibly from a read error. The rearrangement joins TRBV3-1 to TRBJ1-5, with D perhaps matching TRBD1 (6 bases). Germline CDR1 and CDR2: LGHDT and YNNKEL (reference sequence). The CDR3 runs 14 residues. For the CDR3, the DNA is TGTGCCAGCAGCCAAGCGGGGGCTCGGCAGCCCCAGAATTTT. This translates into CASSQAGARQPQNF. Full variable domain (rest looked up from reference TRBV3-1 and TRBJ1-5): DTAVSQTPKYLVTQMGNDKSIKCEQNLGHDTMYWYKQDSKKFLKIMFSYNNKELIINETVPNRFSPKSPDKAHLNLHINSLELGDSAVYFCASSQAGARQPQNFGDGTRLSIL.

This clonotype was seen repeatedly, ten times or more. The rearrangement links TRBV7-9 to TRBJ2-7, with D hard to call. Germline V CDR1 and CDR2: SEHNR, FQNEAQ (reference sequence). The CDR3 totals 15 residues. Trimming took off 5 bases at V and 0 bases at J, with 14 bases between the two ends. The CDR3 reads CASSQWRTGSYEQYF. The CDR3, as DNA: TGTGCCAGCAGCCAGTGGAGAACTGGCTCCTACGAGCAGTACTTC. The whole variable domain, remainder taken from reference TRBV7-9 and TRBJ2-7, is DTGVSQNPRHKITKRGQNVTFRCDPISEHNRLYWYRQTLGQGPEFLTYFQNEAQLEKSRLLSDRFSAERPKGSFSTLEIQRTEQGDSAMYLCASSQWRTGSYEQYFGPGTRLTVT.

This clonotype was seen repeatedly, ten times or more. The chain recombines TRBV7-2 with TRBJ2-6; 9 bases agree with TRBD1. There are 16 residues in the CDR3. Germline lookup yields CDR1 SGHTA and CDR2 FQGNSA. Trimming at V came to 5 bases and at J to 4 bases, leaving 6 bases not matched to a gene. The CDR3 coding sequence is TGTGCCAGCAGCGTCTACAGGGGGCGAGGGGCCAACGTCCTGACTTTC. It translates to CASSVYRGRGANVLTF.

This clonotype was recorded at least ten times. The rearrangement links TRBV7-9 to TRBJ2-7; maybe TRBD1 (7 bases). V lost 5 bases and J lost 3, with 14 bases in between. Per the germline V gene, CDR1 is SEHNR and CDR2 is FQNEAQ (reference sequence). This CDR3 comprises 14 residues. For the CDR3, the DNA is TGTGCCAGCAGCGCGCGGGACAGAGACTACGAGCAGTACTTC. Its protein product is CASSARDRDYEQYF.

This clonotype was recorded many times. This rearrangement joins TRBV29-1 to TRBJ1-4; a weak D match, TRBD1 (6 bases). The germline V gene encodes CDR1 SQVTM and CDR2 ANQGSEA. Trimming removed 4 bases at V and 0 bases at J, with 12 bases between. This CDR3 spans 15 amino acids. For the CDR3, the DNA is TGCAGCGTTGCAGAAACAGGGACAACTAATGAAAAACTGTTTTTT. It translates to CSVAETGTTNEKLFF.